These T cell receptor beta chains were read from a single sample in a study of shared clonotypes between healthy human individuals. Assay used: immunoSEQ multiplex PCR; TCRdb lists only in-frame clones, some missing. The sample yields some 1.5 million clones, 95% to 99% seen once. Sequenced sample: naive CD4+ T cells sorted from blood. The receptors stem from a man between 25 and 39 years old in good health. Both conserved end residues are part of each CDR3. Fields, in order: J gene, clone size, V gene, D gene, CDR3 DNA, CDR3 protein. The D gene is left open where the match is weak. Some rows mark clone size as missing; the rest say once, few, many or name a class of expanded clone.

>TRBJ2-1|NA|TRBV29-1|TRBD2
TGCAGCACCCGATCTGGAGCGGGAGGTTTGTATGAGCAGTTCTTC
CSTRSGAGGLYEQFF
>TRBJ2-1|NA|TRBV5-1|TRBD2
TGCGCCAGCAGCTTATCGACTAGCGGGGATGAGCAGTTCTTC
CASSLSTSGDEQFF
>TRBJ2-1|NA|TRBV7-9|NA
TGTGCCAGCAGCTTAGCTCAAGGTATCCCACAGCAGTTCTTC
CASSLAQGIPQQFF
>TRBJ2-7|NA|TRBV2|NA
TGTGCCAGCAGGGAGACATATCTCCACTACGAGCAGTACTTC
CASRETYLHYEQYF
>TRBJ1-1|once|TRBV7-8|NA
TGTGCCAGCAGCGCCAGGGGAGGGAACACTGAAGCTTTCTTT
CASSARGGNTEAFF
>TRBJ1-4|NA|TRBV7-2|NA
TGTGCCAGCAGCTCCCCCGGGAATAGGCATGAAAAACTGTTTTTT
CASSSPGNRHEKLFF
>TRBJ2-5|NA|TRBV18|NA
TGTGCCAGCTCACCACTTGGTGTCAGGGGACGAGAGACCCAGTACTTC
CASSPLGVRGRETQYF
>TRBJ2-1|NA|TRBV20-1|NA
TGCAGTGCTAGACTAGGGCAGCAGTTCTTC
CSARLGQQFF
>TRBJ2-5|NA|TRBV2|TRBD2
TGTGCCAGCAGTGAACGGCTAGCGGGATTAGGGGAGACCCAGTACTTC
CASSERLAGLGETQYF
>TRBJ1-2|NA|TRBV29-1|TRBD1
TGCAGCGTTGAAAACGGAGGACAGGGGTTTGGCTACACCTTC
CSVENGGQGFGYTF
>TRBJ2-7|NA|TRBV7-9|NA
TGTGCCAGCAGCTTATTTGCAGGGGGGGACTACGAGCAGTACTTC
CASSLFAGGDYEQYF
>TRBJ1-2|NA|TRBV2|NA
TGTGCCCGAGGAACGGCGTATGGCTACACCTTC
CARGTAYGYTF
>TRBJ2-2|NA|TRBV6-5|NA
TGTGCCAGCAGGCCTCGACAGAACACCGGGGAGCTGTTTTTT
CASRPRQNTGELFF
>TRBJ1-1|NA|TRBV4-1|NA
TGCGCCAGCAGCCAAGAGGGGTATGGGCAGGCTTTCTTT
CASSQEGYGQAFF
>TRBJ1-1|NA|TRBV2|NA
TGTGCCAGTCTACAGGTTTTGAACACTGAAGCTTTCTTT
CASLQVLNTEAFF
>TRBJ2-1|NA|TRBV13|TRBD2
TGTGCCAGCAGCTCGCAAGGGGTGCTAGCGGGAGGAACCTACAATGAGCAGTTCTTC
CASSSQGVLAGGTYNEQFF
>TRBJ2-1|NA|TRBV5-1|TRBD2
TGCGCCAGCAGCCCCCAACTAGCGGAGCGGTACAATGAGCAGTTCTTC
CASSPQLAERYNEQFF
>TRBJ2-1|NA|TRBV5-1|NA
TGCGCCAGCAGCTTGGGACGACAGAACAATGAGCAGTTCTTC
CASSLGRQNNEQFF
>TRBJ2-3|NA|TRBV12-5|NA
TGTGCTAGTGGTGCGGGACAGCACACAGATACGCAGTATTTT
CASGAGQHTDTQYF
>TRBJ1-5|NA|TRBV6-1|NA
TGTGCCAGCAGATCCACAAGCAATCAGCCCCAGCATTTT
CASRSTSNQPQHF
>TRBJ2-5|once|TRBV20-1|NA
TGCAGTGCCGGCGGTAAAGAGACCCAGTACTTC
CSAGGKETQYF
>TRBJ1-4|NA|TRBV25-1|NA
TGTGCCAGCAGCCAAGGGTTATCAACTAATGAAAAACTGTTTTTT
CASSQGLSTNEKLFF
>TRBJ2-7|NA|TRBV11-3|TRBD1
TGTGCCAGCAGTCTAGAGGGGGCGTACGAGCAGTACTTC
CASSLEGAYEQYF
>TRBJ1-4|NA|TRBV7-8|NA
TGTGCCAGCAGCTCCGGTAGGGGGGGTCGGAATGAAAAACTGTTTTTT
CASSSGRGGRNEKLFF
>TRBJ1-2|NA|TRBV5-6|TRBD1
TGTGCCAGCAGCTTGGTCGGGACAGGGGATCTCGGCTACACCTTC
CASSLVGTGDLGYTF
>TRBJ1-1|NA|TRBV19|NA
TGTGCCAGTAGTATAAGATGGAACACTGAAGCTTTCTTT
CASSIRWNTEAFF
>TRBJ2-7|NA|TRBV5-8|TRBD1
TGTGCCAGCAGCCCGACCGGGACAGGGATCCACGAGCAGTACTTC
CASSPTGTGIHEQYF
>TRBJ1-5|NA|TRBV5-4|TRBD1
TGTGCCAGCAGCCGCCGGGACAGGGGAGAGCAGCCCCAGCATTTT
CASSRRDRGEQPQHF
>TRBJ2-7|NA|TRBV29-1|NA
TGCAGCGTTGTGGCCGGGGGCAGCTCCTACGAGCAGTACTTC
CSVVAGGSSYEQYF
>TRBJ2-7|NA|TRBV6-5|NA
TGTGCCAGCAGTTACTCGATCCAGACAACCTACGAGCAGTACTTC
CASSYSIQTTYEQYF
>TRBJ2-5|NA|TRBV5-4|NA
TGTGCCAGCAGCAAACGAGGGGAGGCCCAGTACTTC
CASSKRGEAQYF
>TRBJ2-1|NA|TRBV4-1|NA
TGCGCCAGCAGCCAAGGTCCGCTTTCGTTGAATGAGCAGTTCTTC
CASSQGPLSLNEQFF
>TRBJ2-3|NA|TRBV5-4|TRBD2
TGTGCCAGCAGCTTGACTAGCGGGAAAACAGATACGCAGTATTTT
CASSLTSGKTDTQYF
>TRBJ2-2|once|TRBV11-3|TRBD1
TGTGCCAGCAGCTCTCAAACCGGGACAGGGACCACCGGGGAGCTGTTTTTT
CASSSQTGTGTTGELFF
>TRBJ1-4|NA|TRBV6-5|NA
TGTGCCAGCAGTTACTCTTCAACTAATGAAAAACTGTTTTTT
CASSYSSTNEKLFF
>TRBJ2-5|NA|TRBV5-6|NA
TGTGCCAGCAGCTTGGCGGGCAGACTTCTGTACCAAGAGACCCAGTACTTC
CASSLAGRLLYQETQYF
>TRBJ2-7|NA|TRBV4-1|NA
TGCGCCAGCAGCCAAGAGGGGTTCGTATACGAGCAGTACTTC
CASSQEGFVYEQYF
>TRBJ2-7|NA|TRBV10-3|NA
TGTGCCATCAGTGACGGATACGAGCAGTACTTC
CAISDGYEQYF
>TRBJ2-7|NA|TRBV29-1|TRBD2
TGCAGCGTTGGACTAGCGGGGAGGGCCTACGAGCAGTACTTC
CSVGLAGRAYEQYF
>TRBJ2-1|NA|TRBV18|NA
TGTGCCAGCTCACCACTCGGAGCTAGTCCCCATGAGCAGTTCTTC
CASSPLGASPHEQFF
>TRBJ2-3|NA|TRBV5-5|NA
TGTGCCAGCAGCGCGTGGCCGCAGGGGCGGCGGGATACGCAGTATTTT
CASSAWPQGRRDTQYF
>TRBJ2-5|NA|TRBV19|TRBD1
TGTGCCAGTAGTATAGTACAGGGGGCTATCCAAGAGACCCAGTACTTC
CASSIVQGAIQETQYF
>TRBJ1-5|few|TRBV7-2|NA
TGTGCCAGCAGCGTAACCGGGACGGTCAATCAGCCCCAGCATTTT
CASSVTGTVNQPQHF
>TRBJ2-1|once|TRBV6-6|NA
TGTGCCAGCAGTTACGTCGAGGAGCAGTTCTTC
CASSYVEEQFF
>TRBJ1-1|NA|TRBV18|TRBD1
TGTGCCAGCCAATCCGGGACAGGGGCTCTATTAATGGCTTTCTTT
CASQSGTGALLMAFF
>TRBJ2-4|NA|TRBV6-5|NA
TGTGCCAGCAAAGGGCGGGCCGATGACATTCAGTACTTC
CASKGRADDIQYF
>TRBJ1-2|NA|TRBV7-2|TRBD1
TGTGCCAGCAGCCTTAGGGACAGCTTGAGGTACACCTTC
CASSLRDSLRYTF